The clone carrying this T cell receptor (beta chain) was seen once. TCRdb's table, derived via immunoSEQ multiplex PCR, lists solely in-frame clones and lacks some. The table shows about 79,000 clones, with approximately 94% occurring only once. The data are from a study of technical replicates of blood from several donors. The CDR3 sequence is 12 residues long. Looked up from germline, CDR1 is SQVTM and CDR2 is ANQGSEA. The V gene lost 7 bases and the J gene lost 3 bases, with 9 bases spanning the gap. The genes are TRBV29-1 and TRBJ2-2; D remains unclear. This receptor was identified in a human donor in good health. Input material: T cells isolated from PBMCs. CDR3: CSARKDTGELFF. The CDR3 DNA is TGCAGCGCCAGAAAAGACACCGGGGAGCTGTTTTTT.